Below are 12 T cell receptor beta chains sequenced from a single sample in a study of technical replicates of blood from a few donors. TCRdb's copy holds only in-frame clones and misses some; the assay was immunoSEQ multiplex PCR. The data contain 85,000 to 100,000 clones, around 95% of them seen just once; the ten biggest clones take up roughly 0.2%. Sequencing was done on a sample of T cells isolated from PBMCs. Source of these receptors: a human donor in good health.

This chain joins TRBV11-2 and TRBJ1-1, with D uncertain. The V end was cut by 0 bases, the J end by 6 bases, with 8 bases between. CDR1 and CDR2 (germline): SGHAT, FQNNGV. The CDR3 length is 13 residues. The CDR3 DNA follows: TGTGCCAGCAGCTTAGATCTAGGTGCTGAAGCTTTCTTT. Amino acids: CASSLDLGAEAFF.

The chain employs TRBV6-5 and TRBJ1-1, with D perhaps matching TRBD1 (6 bases). This CDR3 is 16 amino acids long. Trimming stripped 1 base from V and 6 bases from J, with 18 bases between. Looked up from germline, CDR1 is MNHEY and CDR2 is SVGAGI. CDR3 amino acids: CASSYWVGGLGAEAFF. The CDR3 DNA sequence: TGTGCCAGCAGTTACTGGGTCGGGGGGCTTGGAGCTGAAGCTTTCTTT.

The chain links TRBV19 to TRBJ1-5; TRBD1 is a possible D gene (5 bases). Trimming took off 3 bases at V and 7 bases at J, with 16 bases between the two ends. CDR1 is LNHDA, CDR2 SQIVND, per germline (reference sequence). CDR3 length equals 15 residues. The CDR3 loop reads CASSIFGSGNQPQHF. The CDR3 nucleotides read TGTGCCAGTAGTATTTTCGGTTCAGGGAACCAGCCCCAGCATTTT.

The chain couples TRBV5-1 to TRBJ2-1; 8 bases fit TRBD2. The CDR3 contains 15 residues. From germline, CDR1 is SGHRS and CDR2 YFSETQ. J gave up 6 bases and V 4 bases, and 9 bases lay outside the gene matches. CDR3 sequence: CASSPEERGPNEQFF. As DNA, the CDR3 is TGCGCCAGCAGCCCCGAGGAGCGGGGGCCCAATGAGCAGTTCTTC.

This sequence joins TRBV27 and TRBJ2-4, with 8 bases aligning to TRBD1. The CDR3 runs 14 residues. The V and J ends lost 8 bases and 0 bases, in that order; junction bases with no gene match: 3. Germline lookup yields CDR1 MNHEY and CDR2 SMNVEV (reference sequence). The CDR3 loop reads CASGTGLAKNIQYF. CDR3 in DNA: TGTGCCAGCGGGACAGGTCTAGCCAAAAACATTCAGTACTTC.

On this clone itself: The identical CDR3 is also encoded by other nucleotide sequences in the sample. The chain joins TRBV27 to TRBJ2-1, with 15 bases aligning to TRBD2. CDR3 size: 15 residues. After removal of 3 bases from V and 7 bases from J, the junction contained 1 base not matched to a gene. Germline assignment: CDR1 MNHEY and CDR2 SMNVEV (reference sequence). CDR3 coding DNA: TGTGCCAGCAGTTTGGGGACTAGCGGGAGGAATGAGCAGTTCTTC. Its translation is CASSLGTSGRNEQFF.

The rearrangement uses TRBV30 and TRBJ1-5; TRBD1 matches at 9 bases. The CDR3 loop spans 13 amino acids. Unmatched junction bases numbered 3, after V lost 0 bases and J lost 9 bases. Germline assignment: CDR1 GTSNPN and CDR2 SVGIG (reference sequence). The CDR3 DNA reads as TGTGCCTGGAGTGTAGGGACAGGGATGCCCCAGCATTTT. Translation gives CAWSVGTGMPQHF. The full variable domain, with the rest looked up from reference TRBV30 and TRBJ1-5, is SQTIHQWPATLVQPVGSPLSLECTVEGTSNPNLYWYRQAAGRGLQLLFYSVGIGQISSEVPQNLSASRPQDRQFILSSKKLLLSDSGFYLCAWSVGTGMPQHFGDGTRLSIL.

The chain recombines TRBV19 with TRBJ1-2, with TRBD1 as a possible D gene (5 bases). CDR3 length: 22 amino acids. V was shortened by 3 bases and J by 5 bases, with 37 bases between the two germline ends. Germline V CDR1 and CDR2: LNHDA, SQIVND (reference sequence). The CDR3 region has the DNA TGTGCCAGTAGTATTATGTACGGGGGAGGGGCAAGGCCAAGGACACCTATGTATGGCTACACCTTC. It codes for CASSIMYGGGARPRTPMYGYTF.

CDR3 residues: CAWRGDRASNEKLFF. In nucleotides, the CDR3 is TGTGCCTGGAGGGGTGACAGGGCCTCTAATGAAAAACTGTTTTTT. The chain has TRBV30 and TRBJ1-4; TRBD1 matches at 7 bases. Unmatched junction bases numbered 7, after V lost 3 bases and J lost 3 bases. Germline values: CDR1 GTSNPN, CDR2 SVGIG (reference sequence). The CDR3 is 15 amino acids.

This chain joins TRBV7-9 and TRBJ2-7; D is possibly TRBD2 (5 bases). Germline loops: CDR1 SEHNR, CDR2 FQNEAQ (reference sequence). V lost 8 bases and J 0 bases, leaving 14 bases between the germline ends. The CDR3 has 14 amino acids. Here the CDR3 reads CASRRYGNSYEQYF. CDR3 nucleotides: TGTGCCAGCCGCAGGTACGGGAACTCCTACGAGCAGTACTTC.

This clone showed up just once. CDR3 amino acids: CASSKETGSNEQFF. CDR3 nucleotide sequence: TGTGCCAGCAGTAAAGAGACAGGGTCGAATGAGCAGTTCTTC. The V call is TRBV6-4, the J call TRBJ2-1, with 7 bases matching TRBD1. Germline-derived CDR1 and CDR2 are MRHNA and SNTAGT. With 5 bases clipped from V and 7 bases from J, the junction kept 8 bases outside the gene matches. The CDR3 length is 14 residues.

The chain couples TRBV2 to TRBJ2-5; D is uncertain. Germline CDR1 reads SNHLY; CDR2 reads FYNNEI. The CDR3 totals 14 residues. The ends were cut back, 7 bases at V and 0 bases at J, with 12 bases in the middle. CDR3 in amino acids: CASKRHENQETQYF. The DNA for the CDR3 is TGTGCCAGCAAGAGACACGAAAACCAAGAGACCCAGTACTTC.